Shown below are 15 T cell receptor beta chains from a single sample sequenced in a study of T cells in Graves' hyperthyroidism and ophthalmopathy. Amplification of TCR beta CDR3 regions used RNA as the template. A first-round RT-PCR of the TCR CDR3 used the HTBI primer set. TCRdb reprocessed the multiplex PCR reads with MiXCR, giving one entry per CDR3 protein. This sample yields hundreds of thousands of distinct CDR3 sequences, of which roughly a quarter are seen a single time; about 11% belongs to the top ten. Sequencing was done on a sample of blood. These receptors all come from a woman aged 25 to 45 with Graves' ophthalmopathy.

This clonotype has ten or more counts. The rearrangement uses TRBV6-5 and TRBJ2-7, with 9 bases aligning to TRBD1. CDR1 is MNHEY and CDR2 is SVGAGI in the germline V gene. Trimming took 2 bases from V and 3 from J; bases not matched to a gene: 2. The CDR3 length is 14 residues. The CDR3 spells CASSYGTGIYEQYF. DNA of the CDR3: TGTGCCAGCAGTTACGGGACAGGGATCTACGAGCAGTACTTC.

This clonotype was found many times. V usage is TRBV29-1 and J usage is TRBJ1-2; 10 bases agree with TRBD1. Germline V lookup: CDR1 SQVTM, CDR2 ANQGSEA. The J segment lost 5 bases and the V segment lost 4 bases, leaving 10 bases of the junction unmatched. The length of the CDR3 is 15 residues. The CDR3 loop is CSVALLGQGKYGYTF. The CDR3 DNA is TGCAGCGTTGCCCTCCTGGGACAGGGGAAATATGGCTACACCTTC.

This clonotype was counted at least ten times. The rearrangement joins TRBV2 to TRBJ1-2, with D perhaps TRBD1 (6 bases). Germline V gene sequence: CDR1 SNHLY, CDR2 FYNNEI. Trimming removed 7 bases from V and 7 bases from J, with 16 bases in between. This CDR3 comprises 13 residues. The chain's CDR3 is CASTRDIVGGYTF. The CDR3 DNA sequence: TGTGCCAGCACTCGGGACATCGTCGGTGGCTACACCTTC.

This rearrangement joins TRBV7-9 to TRBJ1-2, with D unclear. The CDR3 is made up of 14 amino acids. CDR1 is SEHNR, CDR2 FQNEAQ, per germline (reference sequence). Deletions cut 2 bases from V and 3 bases from J, with 10 bases between. CDR3 loop: CASSLSSGHYGYTF. The CDR3 DNA reads TGTGCCAGCAGCTTAAGTTCAGGTCACTATGGCTACACCTTC.

This chain links TRBV20-1 with TRBJ1-5; weak D call: TRBD1 (6 bases). The CDR3 contains 14 residues. Trimming took 1 base from V and 2 from J, leaving 9 bases between them. Per germline, CDR1 DFQATT and CDR2 SNEGSKA (reference sequence). The CDR3 nucleotides are TGCAGTGCTAGAGCGGGGGCCGGCAATCAGCCCCAGCATTTT. Amino acids: CSARAGAGNQPQHF.

V and J are TRBV27 and TRBJ2-7; D not certain. Germline CDR1 reads MNHEY; CDR2 reads SMNVEV (reference sequence). This CDR3 region has 14 residues. The V and J ends lost 5 bases and 5 bases respectively, with 16 bases between them. Here the CDR3 DNA reads TGTGCCAGCAGTGCCGGGCGAAGGGCCGACGAGCAGTACTTC. This codes for CASSAGRRADEQYF.

This clonotype was detected ten times or more. V and J are TRBV18 and TRBJ2-5; TRBD2 is a possible D gene (6 bases). CDR1 is KGHSH and CDR2 is LQKENI in the germline V gene. This CDR3 contains 14 residues. Trimming left V 3 bases short and J 5 bases short, with 13 bases between. The CDR3 nucleotides are TGTGCCAGCTCACCGGGACTTAAGATTGAGACCCAGTACTTC. Translation: CASSPGLKIETQYF.

Only a few counts were recorded for this clonotype. The V call is TRBV28, the J call TRBJ1-6; D unresolved. The germline CDR1 and CDR2 sequences are MDHEN and SYDVKM. This CDR3 has 12 residues. V was shortened by 4 bases and J by 9 bases, with 7 bases between the two germline ends. Here the CDR3 reads CASSSLTSPLHF. The CDR3 DNA follows: TGTGCCAGCAGTTCCCTAACTTCACCCCTCCACTTT.

This chain links TRBV29-1 with TRBJ1-5; perhaps TRBD1 as D (6 bases). Germline lookup yields CDR1 SQVTM and CDR2 ANQGSEA. This CDR3 is 13 amino acids long. V was cut by 2 bases and J by 10 bases, with 15 bases left in between. The CDR3 nucleotides read TGCAGCGTTGAAATGGACAGTGGCTTCCCCCAGCATTTT. Its translation is CSVEMDSGFPQHF.

There are many counts of this clonotype. The CDR3 sequence is CASKPGLTGGLYTGELFF. CDR3 in DNA: TGTGCCAGCAAACCGGGACTAACGGGGGGACTTTACACCGGGGAGCTGTTTTTT. The rearrangement links TRBV6-2 or TRBV6-3 to TRBJ2-2; TRBD2 aligns across 7 bases. CDR1 MNHEY and CDR2 SVGEGT come from the germline V gene. J lost 3 bases, V lost 7 bases, and 17 bases had no gene match. The CDR3 totals 18 residues.

This clonotype was seen only once. V and J are TRBV7-2 and TRBJ1-1; no firm D call. This CDR3 has 14 amino acids. V was trimmed by 0 bases and J by 6 bases, leaving 11 bases between them. Germline CDR1 and CDR2: SGHTA and FQGNSA. CDR3: CASSLAGRVAEAFF. DNA of the CDR3: TGTGCCAGCAGCTTAGCGGGTCGGGTTGCTGAAGCTTTCTTT.

This clonotype appeared many times. This chain connects TRBV29-1 to TRBJ1-2; weak D call: TRBD1 (5 bases). V was pared by 3 bases and J by 6 bases, with 8 bases between. The germline gives CDR1 SQVTM, CDR2 ANQGSEA. CDR3 length: 11 amino acids. The CDR3 DNA reads as TGCAGCGTTGATGGGGGAAATGGCTACACCTTC. This codes for CSVDGGNGYTF.

This clonotype appeared many times. The chain uses TRBV28 and TRBJ1-1; D ambiguous. The CDR3 has 12 residues. V was shortened by 2 bases and J by 9 bases, with 10 bases between the two germline ends. CDR1 and CDR2 from the germline V gene are MDHEN and SYDVKM. The DNA of the CDR3 is TGTGCCAGCAGTTTAGGGGAAACTAAAGCTTTCTTT. It codes for CASSLGETKAFF.

This clonotype was seen more than once but under ten times. The V gene is TRBV7-8, the J gene TRBJ1-2; D may be TRBD1 (6 bases). Trimming shortened V by 0 bases and J by 7 bases, and 15 bases separated the two germline ends. Germline V CDR1 and CDR2: SGHVS, FQNEAQ. The CDR3 is 15 residues long. CDR3 sequence: CASSLAQYAGAGYTF. The CDR3 region has the DNA TGTGCCAGCAGCTTAGCACAGTATGCGGGGGCTGGCTACACCTTC.

This clonotype appeared many times. The rearrangement uses TRBV12-3 or TRBV12-4 and TRBJ2-7, with 9 bases identical to TRBD1. The CDR3 sequence is 16 residues long. Trimming cost V 5 bases and J 1 base; bases outside gene matches: 9. The CDR3 spells CASSTPGQGWSYEQYF. The CDR3 DNA reads as TGTGCCAGCAGTACCCCGGGACAGGGTTGGTCCTACGAGCAGTACTTC.